This is a list of T cell receptor beta chains from one sample in a study of cytomegalovirus exposure and HLA in healthy donors. TCRdb's copy holds only in-frame clones and misses some; the assay was immunoSEQ multiplex PCR. The data contain tens of thousands of clones, about 96% of them singletons. Sequencing used PBMCs. Receptor source: a woman between 18 and 29 years old in good health and CMV-seronegative. CDR3s include the opening cysteine and the closing phenylalanine or tryptophan.

j_call | v_call | cdr3_aa
TRBJ2-2 | TRBV9 | CASSGSASNTGELFF
TRBJ2-3 | TRBV28 | CASSSLAGGTDTQYF
TRBJ2-1 | TRBV27 | CASSRGVAAYNEQFF
TRBJ2-7 | TRBV25-1 | CASSLSRRGGEQYF
TRBJ1-5 | TRBV27 | CASSLDRTGGQPQHF
TRBJ2-1 | TRBV9 | CASSQNPGSYNEQFF
TRBJ1-4 | TRBV29-1 | CSVEGTGWEKLFF
TRBJ2-7 | TRBV28 | CASSPEVWQGTYEQYF
TRBJ2-1 | TRBV28 | CASSEATDWWGNEQFF
TRBJ2-5 | TRBV2 | CASRETGGGETQYF
TRBJ1-5 | TRBV4-1 | CASSQQPGTGGNQPQHF
TRBJ1-2 | TRBV2 | CANGDARLSYGYTF
TRBJ2-1 | TRBV6-6 | CASSYPSGRVGNEQFF
TRBJ2-1 | TRBV30 | CAWSIGGVGEQFF
TRBJ2-1 | TRBV7-3 | CASSRDSNYNEQFF
TRBJ2-3 | TRBV19 | CASSIDRGTSGPSTQYF
TRBJ2-1 | TRBV5-4 | CASSLLWGTGLDGEQFF
TRBJ1-5 | TRBV14 | CASSQGADQPQHF
TRBJ2-3 | TRBV5-1 | CASSLVGVGAGTDTQYF
TRBJ2-2 | TRBV4-3 | CASSQDPSGQGYTGELFF
TRBJ2-3 | TRBV6-1 | CASSLGVSTDTQYF
TRBJ2-5 | TRBV15 | CATSGHRTSQETQYF